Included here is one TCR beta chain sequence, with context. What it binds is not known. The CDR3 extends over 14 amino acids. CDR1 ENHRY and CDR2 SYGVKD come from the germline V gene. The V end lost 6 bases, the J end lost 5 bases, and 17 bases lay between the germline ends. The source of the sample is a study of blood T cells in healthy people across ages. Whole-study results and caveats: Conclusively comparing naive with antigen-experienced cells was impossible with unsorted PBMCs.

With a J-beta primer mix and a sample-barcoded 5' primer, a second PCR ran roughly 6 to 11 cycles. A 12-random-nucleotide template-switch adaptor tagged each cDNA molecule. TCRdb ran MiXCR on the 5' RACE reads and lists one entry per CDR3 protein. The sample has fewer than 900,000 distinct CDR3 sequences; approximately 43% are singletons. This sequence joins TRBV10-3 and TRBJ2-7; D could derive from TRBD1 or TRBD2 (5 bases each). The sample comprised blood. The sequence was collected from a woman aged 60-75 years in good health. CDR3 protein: CAIRSGTSVDEQYF. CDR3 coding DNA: TGTGCCATCAGGTCCGGGACCTCCGTGGACGAGCAGTACTTC.